This T cell receptor (beta chain) was sequenced in a study of cytomegalovirus exposure and HLA in healthy donors. Overall study findings and caveats: With DRB1 most and HLA-C fewest, TCR association rates differed between HLA loci in a later analysis. In a later analysis, at a false discovery rate of 0.05, 16,951 TCR beta sequences were associated with HLA alleles. Rare TCR sequences dominated, though some public TCRs recurred in many donors.

In this sample, this clone turned up once. Its antigen is as yet unknown. Both 60 Vbeta primers and 13 Jbeta primers went into the PCR. Profiled with immunoSEQ multiplex PCR; TCRdb holds only in-frame clones, not every one. The sample shows roughly 180,000 clones, over 65% of them seen only once. The CDR3 is 15 amino acids. Looked up from germline, CDR1 is LNHDA and CDR2 is SQIVND (reference sequence). Trimming pared 3 bases from V and 2 bases from J, leaving 10 bases between. The chain has TRBV19 and TRBJ2-2; perhaps TRBD2 as D (7 bases). Material: PBMCs. The TCR originated in a female donor in good health and CMV-seronegative. In nucleotides, the CDR3 is TGTGCCAGTAGTATGCGGGGGCTTAACACCGGGGAGCTGTTTTTT. The encoded protein is CASSMRGLNTGELFF.